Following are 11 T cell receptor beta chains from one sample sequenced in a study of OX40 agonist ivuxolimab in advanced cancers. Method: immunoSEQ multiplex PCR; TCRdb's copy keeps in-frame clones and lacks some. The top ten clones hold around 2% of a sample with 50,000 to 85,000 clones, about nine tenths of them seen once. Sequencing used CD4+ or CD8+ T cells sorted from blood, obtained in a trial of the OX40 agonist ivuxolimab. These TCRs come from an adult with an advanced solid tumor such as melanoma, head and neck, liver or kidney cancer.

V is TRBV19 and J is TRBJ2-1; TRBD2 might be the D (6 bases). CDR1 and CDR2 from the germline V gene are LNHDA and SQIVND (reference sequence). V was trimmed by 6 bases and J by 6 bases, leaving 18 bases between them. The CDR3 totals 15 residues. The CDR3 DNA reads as TGTGCCAGTAGGAGCAAGGCGGGAATCTTCAATGAGCAGTTCTTC. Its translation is CASRSKAGIFNEQFF.

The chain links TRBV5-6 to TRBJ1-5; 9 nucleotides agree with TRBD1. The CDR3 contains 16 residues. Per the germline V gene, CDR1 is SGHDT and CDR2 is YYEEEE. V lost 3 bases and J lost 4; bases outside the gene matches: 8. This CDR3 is CASSSYWTGENQPQHF. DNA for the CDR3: TGTGCCAGCAGCTCTTACTGGACAGGGGAAAATCAGCCCCAGCATTTT. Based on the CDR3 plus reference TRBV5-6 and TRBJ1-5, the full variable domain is DAGVTQSPTHLIKTRGQQVTLRCSPKSGHDTVSWYQQALGQGPQFIFQYYEEEERQRGNFPDRFSGHQFPNYSSELNVNALLLGDSALYLCASSSYWTGENQPQHFGDGTRLSIL.

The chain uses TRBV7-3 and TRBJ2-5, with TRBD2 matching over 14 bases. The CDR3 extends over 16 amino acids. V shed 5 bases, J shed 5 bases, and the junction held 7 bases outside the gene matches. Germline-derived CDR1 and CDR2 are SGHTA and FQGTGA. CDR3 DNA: TGTGCCAGCAGCCTGGGACTAGCGGGAGAGTGGGAGACCCAGTACTTC. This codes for CASSLGLAGEWETQYF.

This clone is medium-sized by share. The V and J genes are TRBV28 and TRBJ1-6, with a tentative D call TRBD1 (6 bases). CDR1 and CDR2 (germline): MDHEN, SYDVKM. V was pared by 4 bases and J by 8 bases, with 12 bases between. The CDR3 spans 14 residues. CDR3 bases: TGTGCCAGCAGTTCCTGGACAGCCTATTCACCCCTCCACTTT. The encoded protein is CASSSWTAYSPLHF.

The CDR3, as DNA: TGTGCCAGCAACCCTAGCGGGGGTGGCAATGAGCAGTTCTTC. Translating it yields CASNPSGGGNEQFF. V gene TRBV11-2 combines with J gene TRBJ2-1, with 10 bases matching TRBD2. The trim removed 7 bases at V and 6 bases at J, leaving 6 bases unmatched. CDR3 length: 14 amino acids. Germline lookup yields CDR1 SGHAT and CDR2 FQNNGV.

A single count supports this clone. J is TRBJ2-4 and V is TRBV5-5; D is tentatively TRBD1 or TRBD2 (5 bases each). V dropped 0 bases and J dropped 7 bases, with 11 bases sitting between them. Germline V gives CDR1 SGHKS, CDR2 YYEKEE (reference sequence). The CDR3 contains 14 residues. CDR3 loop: CASSLAGTDNIQYF. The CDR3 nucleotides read TGTGCCAGCAGCTTGGCTGGGACCGATAACATTCAGTACTTC. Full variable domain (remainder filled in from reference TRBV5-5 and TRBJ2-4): DAGVTQSPTHLIKTRGQQVTLRCSPISGHKSVSWYQQVLGQGPQFIFQYYEKEERGRGNFPDRFSARQFPNYSSELNVNALLLGDSALYLCASSLAGTDNIQYFGAGTRLSVL.

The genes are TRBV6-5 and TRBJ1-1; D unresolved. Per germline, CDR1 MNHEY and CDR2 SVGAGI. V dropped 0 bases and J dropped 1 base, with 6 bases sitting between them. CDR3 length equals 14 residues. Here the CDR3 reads CASSYSDQNTEAFF. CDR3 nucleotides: TGTGCCAGCAGTTACTCTGACCAGAACACTGAAGCTTTCTTT.

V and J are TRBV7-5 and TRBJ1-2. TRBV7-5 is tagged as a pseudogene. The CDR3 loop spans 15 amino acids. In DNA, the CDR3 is TGTGTCAGAAGCTTGAGGGCTCCACAGGTCTATGGCTACACCTTC. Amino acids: CVRSLRAPQVYGYTF.

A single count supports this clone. As DNA, the CDR3 is TGTGCCAGCAGGAGGACAGCAACTAATGAAAAACTGTTTTTT. Residues: CASRRTATNEKLFF. The V and J genes are TRBV5-5 and TRBJ1-4, with D maybe TRBD1 (6 bases). V was pared by 5 bases and J by 0 bases, with 8 bases between. The CDR3 loop spans 14 amino acids. Germline loops: CDR1 SGHKS, CDR2 YYEKEE (reference sequence).

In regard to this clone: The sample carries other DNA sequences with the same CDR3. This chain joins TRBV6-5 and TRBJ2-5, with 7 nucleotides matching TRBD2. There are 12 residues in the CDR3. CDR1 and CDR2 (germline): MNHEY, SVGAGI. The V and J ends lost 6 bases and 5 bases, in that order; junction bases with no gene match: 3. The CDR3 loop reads CASSWGGETQYF. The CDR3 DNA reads TGTGCCAGCAGCTGGGGGGGGGAGACCCAGTACTTC.

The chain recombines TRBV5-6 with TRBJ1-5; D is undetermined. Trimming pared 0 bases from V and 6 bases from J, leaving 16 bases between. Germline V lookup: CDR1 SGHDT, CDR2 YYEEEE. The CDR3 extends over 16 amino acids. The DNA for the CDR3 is TGTGCCAGCAGCTTGGCTGGAGGGAGCCTTTTTCAGCCCCAGCATTTT. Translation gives CASSLAGGSLFQPQHF.